The rows below give T cell receptor beta chains drawn from one sample of a study of T cell responses to AZD1222 COVID-19 vaccine. Profiling relied on immunoSEQ multiplex PCR, and the TCRdb table lists in-frame clones only, not all of them. Of roughly 96,000 clones in the sample, almost 90% were seen once. Sequences were derived from peripheral blood, sampled on day 0 of AZD1222 vaccination. The receptors stem from an adult in good health. Both conserved end residues are part of each CDR3.

V gene	J gene	CDR3 protein
TRBV30	TRBJ1-2	CAWSVRGAGYTF
TRBV6-5	TRBJ2-7	CASSSALTSGKWEQYF
TRBV7-9	TRBJ2-3	CASSGGASGVYHTQYF
TRBV9	TRBJ2-7	CASSVGPVGGDEQYF
TRBV9	TRBJ2-5	CASSLGTSGEETQYF
TRBV15	TRBJ2-2	CATSRSGQGANTGELFF
TRBV11-3	TRBJ2-3	CASSSQTGDTQYF
TRBV7-9	TRBJ2-1	CASSLQGSASWNEQFF
TRBV24-1	TRBJ2-7	CATSDSGGGRSYEQYF
TRBV28	TRBJ1-2	CASHPPRGVSYGYTF
TRBV27	TRBJ1-1	CASSLSVVNTEAFF
TRBV5-1	TRBJ2-5	CASSLDGGVETQYF
TRBV7-3	TRBJ2-2	CASSLMRGTGELFF
TRBV9	TRBJ2-1	CASTPTGDSYNEQFF
TRBV27	TRBJ2-5	CASSSQGETQYF
TRBV7-6	TRBJ2-3	CASSLRTGGRSTDTQYF
TRBV19	TRBJ1-5	CASSFPGGNQPQHF
TRBV2	TRBJ2-7	CASGPESGSYEQYF
TRBV5-5	TRBJ2-3	CASSLGLATSTDTQYF
TRBV9	TRBJ2-2	CASSRLAGNTGELFF
TRBV7-9	TRBJ1-6	CASSLATVNSPLHF
TRBV30	TRBJ1-2	CAWSVEANYGYTF
TRBV9	TRBJ1-1	CASSVGVWGPNTEAFF
TRBV7-2	TRBJ1-1	CASSLSGAAMNTEAFF
TRBV5-5	TRBJ1-6	CASSLEGQTDSPLHF
TRBV9	TRBJ2-3	CASSSDLGGVNTDTQYF
TRBV10-3	TRBJ2-7	CAIRGRLSYEQYF
TRBV6-6	TRBJ2-7	CASRTGGADEQYF